These 21 T cell receptor beta chains originate from one sample sequenced in a study of cytomegalovirus exposure and HLA in healthy donors. This PCR relied on a set of 60 Vbeta primers and 13 Jbeta primers. Measured with immunoSEQ multiplex PCR; TCRdb has only the in-frame clones, and not every one. The sample has around 150,000 clones, around 80% seen once. The sample comprised PBMCs. The origin of the receptors is a woman aged 40 to 50 in good health and CMV-seronegative.

This clone was found once. V gene TRBV11-2 combines with J gene TRBJ2-1; TRBD1 matches 11 bases. The trim removed 3 bases at V and 8 bases at J, leaving 6 bases unmatched. This CDR3 spans 15 amino acids. Germline CDR1 SGHAT, CDR2 FQNNGV. CDR3 loop: CASSFGTGGAYEQFF. Written as DNA, the CDR3 is TGTGCCAGCAGCTTTGGGACAGGGGGAGCATATGAGCAGTTCTTC.

The CDR3 nucleotides are TGTGCCAGCAGCCTCAGGGGGCGGGAGACTGAAGCTTTCTTT. Protein: CASSLRGRETEAFF. The gene calls are TRBV6-6 and TRBJ1-1; 8 bases align to TRBD1. With V trimmed by 6 bases and J by 5 bases, 8 bases remained unmatched. From germline, CDR1 is MNHNY and CDR2 SVGAGI (reference sequence). The CDR3 spans 14 residues.

The chain employs TRBV20-1 and TRBJ1-1, with D unclear. CDR3 size: 10 residues. The germline V gene has CDR1 DFQATT and CDR2 SNEGSKA (reference sequence). The V end was cut by 2 bases, the J end by 8 bases, with 6 bases between. DNA of the CDR3: TGCAGTGCTAGAAACCGGGAAGCTTTCTTT. This codes for CSARNREAFF.

This clone was seen more than once but under ten times. The rearrangement uses TRBV7-2 and TRBJ2-1; TRBD2 matches 7 bases. V lost 1 base and J lost 2; bases outside the gene matches: 5. Germline CDR1 reads SGHTA; CDR2 reads FQGNSA. The CDR3 covers 16 residues. The CDR3 is CASSLGAGITYNEQFF. Here the CDR3 DNA reads TGTGCCAGCAGCTTAGGAGCGGGAATAACCTACAATGAGCAGTTCTTC. Supplemented by reference TRBV7-2 and TRBJ2-1, the full variable domain reads GAGVSQSPSNKVTEKGKDVELRCDPISGHTALYWYRQSLGQGLEFLIYFQGNSAPDKSGLPSDRFSAERTGGSVSTLTIQRTQQEDSAVYLCASSLGAGITYNEQFFGPGTRLTVL.

The chain joins TRBV27 to TRBJ2-1; 10 bases are shared with TRBD2. The CDR3 sequence is 17 residues long. Germline-derived CDR1 and CDR2 are MNHEY and SMNVEV (reference sequence). V lost 4 bases to trimming and J lost 3 bases; unmatched junction nucleotides: 9. The CDR3 nucleotides are TGTGCCAGCAGTTCCACCTTAGCGGGAGGAAACTACAATGAGCAGTTCTTC. Its translation: CASSSTLAGGNYNEQFF.

This clone was counted a few times. The chain couples TRBV7-6 to TRBJ1-4; the D gene is possibly TRBD1 (6 bases). The CDR3 is 16 amino acids. V lost 0 bases and J lost 7, with 15 bases in between. Germline V lookup: CDR1 SGHVS, CDR2 FNYEAQ. For the CDR3, the DNA is TGTGCCAGCAGCTTAGCAGGGGGTGATAGGGTTGAAAAACTGTTTTTT. Protein sequence: CASSLAGGDRVEKLFF.

The chain couples TRBV5-6 to TRBJ1-5; no clear D gene. Germline CDR1 and CDR2: SGHDT and YYEEEE. CDR3 length: 15 residues. V was clipped by 0 bases and J by 4 bases, with 11 bases between them. This CDR3 reads CASSLGSRPNQPQHF. CDR3 nucleotides: TGTGCCAGCAGCTTGGGGAGCCGCCCTAATCAGCCCCAGCATTTT.

This rearrangement joins TRBV28 to TRBJ2-7, with a tentative D call TRBD1 (5 bases). The length of the CDR3 is 15 residues. The ends were cut back, 5 bases at V and 4 bases at J, with 18 bases in the middle. CDR1 and CDR2 (germline): MDHEN, SYDVKM. The CDR3 coding sequence is TGTGCCAGCAGTGGGGCTGGGTCCACAAAATACGAGCAGTACTTC. Protein: CASSGAGSTKYEQYF.

The chain recombines TRBV5-5 with TRBJ1-1; 7 nucleotides agree with TRBD1. V shed 0 bases, J shed 10 bases, and the junction held 18 bases outside the gene matches. This CDR3 contains 17 residues. Germline V lookup: CDR1 SGHKS, CDR2 YYEKEE (reference sequence). CDR3 nucleotide sequence: TGTGCCAGCAGCTTGGAGGCGACAGGGAGTAGGTTGTTTGGAGCTTTCTTT. Its protein is CASSLEATGSRLFGAFF.

Of note for this clone: The junction departs from the called germline gene at one end, perhaps through a read error. V usage is TRBV19 and J usage is TRBJ2-5; the D is unclear. The CDR3 length is 11 residues. Germline V gene lookup returns CDR1 LNHDA and CDR2 SQIVND (reference sequence). For the CDR3, the DNA is TGTGCCAGTAGTACTAGAGAGAGCCAGTACTTC. Its translation is CASSTRESQYF.

V usage is TRBV7-9 and J usage is TRBJ1-4; 8 nucleotides match TRBD1. CDR3 length equals 16 residues. V was pared by 5 bases and J by 2 bases, with 7 bases of the junction left unmatched. The germline gives CDR1 SEHNR, CDR2 FQNEAQ (reference sequence). CDR3 DNA: TGTGCCAGCAGCGCGACAGGGGAGGGGACTAATGAAAAACTGTTTTTT. It is translated as CASSATGEGTNEKLFF.

The chain employs TRBV30 and TRBJ2-2, with a tentative D call TRBD2 (6 bases). In germline, CDR1 is GTSNPN, CDR2 SVGIG (reference sequence). The CDR3 length is 15 residues. V lost 5 bases to trimming and J lost 1 base, with 14 bases between them. CDR3 DNA sequence: TGTGCCTGGGGGAGGTTACCACTGAACACCGGGGAGCTGTTTTTT. Its translation: CAWGRLPLNTGELFF.

The rearrangement uses TRBV18 and TRBJ2-7, with 10 bases fitting TRBD1. The CDR3 has 14 amino acids. Germline CDR1 and CDR2: KGHSH and LQKENI. V was clipped by 8 bases and J by 6 bases; unmatched bases: 10. The CDR3 loop is CASAPGTGVIEQYF. The CDR3, as DNA: TGTGCCAGCGCCCCCGGGACAGGGGTGATCGAGCAGTACTTC. The variable domain in full, with the rest retrieved from reference TRBV18 and TRBJ2-7, is NAGVMQNPRHLVRRRGQEARLRCSPMKGHSHVYWYRQLPEEGLKFMVYLQKENIIDESGMPKERFSAEFPKEGPSILRIQQVVRGDSAAYFCASAPGTGVIEQYFGPGTRLTVT.

The CDR3 spells CASSVDGRAHYEQYF. The DNA of the CDR3 is TGTGCCAGCAGCGTAGACGGGAGGGCCCACTACGAGCAGTACTTC. V gene TRBV9 combines with J gene TRBJ2-7; TRBD2 aligns across 8 bases. This CDR3 is 15 amino acids long. In germline, CDR1 is SGDLS, CDR2 YYNGEE. The V and J ends lost 0 bases and 3 bases, in that order; junction bases with no gene match: 5.

This sequence joins TRBV7-9 and TRBJ2-7; D may be TRBD2 (5 bases). The length of the CDR3 is 11 residues. V was pared by 7 bases and J by 6 bases, with 10 bases between. Germline CDR1 is SEHNR and CDR2 is FQNEAQ (reference sequence). The CDR3 spells CASTPSGEQYF. The DNA for the CDR3 is TGTGCCAGCACCCCGAGCGGCGAGCAGTACTTC.

This clone appeared once. This sequence joins TRBV7-6 and TRBJ2-7, with TRBD2 as a possible D gene (5 bases). V lost 4 bases to trimming and J lost 7 bases, with 14 bases between them. Germline V gives CDR1 SGHVS, CDR2 FNYEAQ. This CDR3 contains 13 residues. CDR3 in amino acids: CASSSSGSREQYF. The CDR3 DNA sequence: TGTGCCAGCAGCTCCAGCGGATCGAGGGAGCAGTACTTC. Filled out from reference TRBV7-6 and TRBJ2-7, the complete variable domain reads GAGVSQSPRYKVTKRGQDVALRCDPISGHVSLYWYRQALGQGPEFLTYFNYEAQQDKSGLPNDRFSAERPEGSISTLTIQRTEQRDSAMYRCASSSSGSREQYFGPGTRLTVT.

The chain is built from TRBV12-5 and TRBJ1-5; 7 positions agree with TRBD1. Germline lookup yields CDR1 LGHNT and CDR2 FRNRAP. Losses at the gene ends were 3 bases for V and 3 bases for J; bases not matched to a gene: 8. The CDR3 sequence is 16 residues long. Here the CDR3 reads CASGLGSGGNNQPQHF. In DNA, the CDR3 is TGTGCTAGTGGTTTAGGGTCAGGGGGGAACAATCAGCCCCAGCATTTT.

This chain links TRBV29-1 with TRBJ2-1, with a tentative D call TRBD1 (5 bases). From germline, CDR1 is SQVTM and CDR2 ANQGSEA. CDR3 length: 14 residues. The V end was cut by 3 bases, the J end by 5 bases, with 14 bases between. The CDR3 is CSVDRGRVDNEQFF. As DNA, the CDR3 is TGCAGCGTTGATAGAGGCAGGGTCGACAATGAGCAGTTCTTC.

V gene TRBV18 combines with J gene TRBJ1-5, with 10 nucleotides matching TRBD1. This CDR3 spans 14 amino acids. CDR1 is KGHSH and CDR2 is LQKENI in the germline V gene. Germline trimming cut 3 bases from V and 6 bases from J; bases unmatched to any gene: 2. DNA for the CDR3: TGTGCCAGCTCACCGGGACAGGGGTCTCAGCCCCAGCATTTT. Its translation: CASSPGQGSQPQHF.

This chain links TRBV7-9 with TRBJ1-1, with 7 bases that match TRBD1. There are 15 residues in the CDR3. J gave up 9 bases and V 6 bases, and 16 bases lay outside the gene matches. Germline V lookup: CDR1 SEHNR, CDR2 FQNEAQ (reference sequence). CDR3 bases: TGTGCCAGCAGTCCAACCGGGGACAGACAAAGGAAAGCTTTCTTT. Translating gives CASSPTGDRQRKAFF.

The CDR3 region is CASSLDSLGYNEQFF. In DNA, the CDR3 is TGCGCCAGCAGCTTGGATAGCCTAGGCTACAATGAGCAGTTCTTC. The rearrangement uses TRBV5-1 and TRBJ2-1; D is unclear. CDR1 SGHRS and CDR2 YFSETQ come from the germline V gene. The CDR3 runs to 15 residues. The V end lost 0 bases, the J end lost 3 bases, and 10 bases lay between the germline ends.